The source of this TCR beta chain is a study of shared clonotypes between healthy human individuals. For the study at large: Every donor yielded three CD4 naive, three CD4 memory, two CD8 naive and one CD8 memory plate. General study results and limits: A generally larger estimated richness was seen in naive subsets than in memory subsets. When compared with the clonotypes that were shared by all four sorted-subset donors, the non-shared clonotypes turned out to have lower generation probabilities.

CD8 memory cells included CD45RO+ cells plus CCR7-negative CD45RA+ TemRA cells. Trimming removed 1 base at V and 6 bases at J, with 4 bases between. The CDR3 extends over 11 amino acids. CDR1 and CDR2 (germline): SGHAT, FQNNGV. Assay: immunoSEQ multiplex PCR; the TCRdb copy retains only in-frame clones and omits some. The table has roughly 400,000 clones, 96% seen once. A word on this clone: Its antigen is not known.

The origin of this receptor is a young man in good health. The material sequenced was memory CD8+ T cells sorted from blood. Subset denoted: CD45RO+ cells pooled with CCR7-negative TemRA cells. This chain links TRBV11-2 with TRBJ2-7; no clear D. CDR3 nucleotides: TGTGCCAGCAGCTTAGGGACCGAGCAGTACTTC. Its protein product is CASSLGTEQYF.